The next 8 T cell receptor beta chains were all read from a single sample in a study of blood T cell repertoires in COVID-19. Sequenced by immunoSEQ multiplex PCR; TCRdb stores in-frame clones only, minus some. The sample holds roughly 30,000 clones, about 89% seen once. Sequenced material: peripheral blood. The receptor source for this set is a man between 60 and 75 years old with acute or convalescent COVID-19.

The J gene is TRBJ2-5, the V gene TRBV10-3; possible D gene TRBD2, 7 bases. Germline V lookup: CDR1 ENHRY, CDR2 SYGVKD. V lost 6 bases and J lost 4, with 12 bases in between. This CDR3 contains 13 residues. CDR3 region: CAIRSGEGETQYF. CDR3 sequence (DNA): TGTGCCATCAGATCAGGGGAGGGAGAGACCCAGTACTTC.

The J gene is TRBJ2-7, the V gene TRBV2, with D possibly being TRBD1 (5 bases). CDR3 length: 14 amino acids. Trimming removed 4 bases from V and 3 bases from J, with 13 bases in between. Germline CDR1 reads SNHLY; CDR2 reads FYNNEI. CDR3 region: CASSGTGKLYEQYV. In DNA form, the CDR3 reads TGTGCCAGCAGTGGCACAGGAAAGCTCTACGAGCAGTACGTC.

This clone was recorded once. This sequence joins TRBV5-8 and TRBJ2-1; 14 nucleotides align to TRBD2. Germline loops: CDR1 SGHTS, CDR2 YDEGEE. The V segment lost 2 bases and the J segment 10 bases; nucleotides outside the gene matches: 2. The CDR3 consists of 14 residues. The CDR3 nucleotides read TGTGCCAGCAGCTTAGGGACTAGCGGGAGAGAGCAGTTCTTC. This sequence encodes CASSLGTSGREQFF.

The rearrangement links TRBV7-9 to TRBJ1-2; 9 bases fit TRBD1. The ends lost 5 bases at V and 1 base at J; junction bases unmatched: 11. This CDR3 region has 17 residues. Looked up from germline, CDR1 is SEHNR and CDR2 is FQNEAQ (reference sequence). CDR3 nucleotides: TGTGCCAGCAGCGACCGGGACAGGGACGCCCTTAACTATGGCTACACCTTC. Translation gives CASSDRDRDALNYGYTF.

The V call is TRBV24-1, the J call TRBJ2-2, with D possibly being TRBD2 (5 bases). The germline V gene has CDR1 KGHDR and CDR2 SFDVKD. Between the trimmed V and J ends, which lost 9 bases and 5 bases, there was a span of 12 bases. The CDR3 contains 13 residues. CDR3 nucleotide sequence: TGTGCCACCCGGATCAGCGGAACCGGGGAGCTGTTTTTT. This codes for CATRISGTGELFF.

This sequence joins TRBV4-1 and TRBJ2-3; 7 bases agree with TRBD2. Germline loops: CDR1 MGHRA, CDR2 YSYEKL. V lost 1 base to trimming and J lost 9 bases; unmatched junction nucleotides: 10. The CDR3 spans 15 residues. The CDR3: CASSQGFRDYKTQYF. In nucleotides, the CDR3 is TGCGCCAGCAGCCAAGGGTTCCGGGACTACAAAACGCAGTATTTT.

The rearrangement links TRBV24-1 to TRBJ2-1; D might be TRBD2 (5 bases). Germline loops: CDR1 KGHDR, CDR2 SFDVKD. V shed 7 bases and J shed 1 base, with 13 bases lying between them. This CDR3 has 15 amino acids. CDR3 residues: CATRTSSGSYNEQFF. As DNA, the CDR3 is TGTGCCACCAGAACGTCCAGCGGATCCTACAATGAGCAGTTCTTC.

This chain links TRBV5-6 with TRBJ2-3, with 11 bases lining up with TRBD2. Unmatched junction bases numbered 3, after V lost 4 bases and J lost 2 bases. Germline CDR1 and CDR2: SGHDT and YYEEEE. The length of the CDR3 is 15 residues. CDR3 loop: CASSRGLAVTDTQYF. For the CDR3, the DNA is TGTGCCAGCAGCCGGGGACTAGCGGTCACAGATACGCAGTATTTT. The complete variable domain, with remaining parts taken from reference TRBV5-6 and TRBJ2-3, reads DAGVTQSPTHLIKTRGQQVTLRCSPKSGHDTVSWYQQALGQGPQFIFQYYEEEERQRGNFPDRFSGHQFPNYSSELNVNALLLGDSALYLCASSRGLAVTDTQYFGPGTRLTVL.